This entry is about one T cell receptor beta chain. The second PCR ran roughly 6 to 11 cycles with a sample-barcoded 5' primer and J-beta primers. In TCRdb, the 5' RACE reads were re-called with MiXCR into one record per CDR3 protein. The table has roughly 1.5 million distinct CDR3 sequences, 35% to 45% seen once. V was cut by 1 base and J by 7 bases, with 14 bases left in between. CDR1 is PRHDT and CDR2 is FYEKMQ in the germline V gene (reference sequence). The CDR3 contains 14 residues. This entry is derived from a study of blood T cells in healthy people across ages. The source material was blood. The TCR originated in a woman under 30 in good health. This chain joins TRBV13 and TRBJ2-7; no definite D call. CDR3 in DNA: TGTGCCAGCAGCTTAGAAGGGTTCCCCCGGGAGCAGTACTTC. Protein sequence: CASSLEGFPREQYF.